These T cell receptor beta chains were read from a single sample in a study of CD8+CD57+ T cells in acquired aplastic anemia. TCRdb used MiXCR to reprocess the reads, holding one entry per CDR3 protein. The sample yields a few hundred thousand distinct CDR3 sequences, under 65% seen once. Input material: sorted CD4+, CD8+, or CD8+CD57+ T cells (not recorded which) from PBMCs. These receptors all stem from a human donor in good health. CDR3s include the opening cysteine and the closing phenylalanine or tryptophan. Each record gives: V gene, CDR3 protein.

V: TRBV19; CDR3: CASTDPGYGYTF
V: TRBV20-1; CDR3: CSARNRVGYGYTF
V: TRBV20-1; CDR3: CSASDRDQPQHF
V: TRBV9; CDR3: CASSQVGQTNYGYTF
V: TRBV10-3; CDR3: CAISESLGQRTEKRYNSPLHF
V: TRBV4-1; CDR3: CASSQVEEAYEQYF
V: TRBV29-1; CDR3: CSTKQGSNEQFF
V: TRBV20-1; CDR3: CSAEGGGASSFSSYEQYF
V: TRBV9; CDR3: CASRLGGLYLNTEAFF
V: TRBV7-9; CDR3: CASSFDRGVYNEQFF